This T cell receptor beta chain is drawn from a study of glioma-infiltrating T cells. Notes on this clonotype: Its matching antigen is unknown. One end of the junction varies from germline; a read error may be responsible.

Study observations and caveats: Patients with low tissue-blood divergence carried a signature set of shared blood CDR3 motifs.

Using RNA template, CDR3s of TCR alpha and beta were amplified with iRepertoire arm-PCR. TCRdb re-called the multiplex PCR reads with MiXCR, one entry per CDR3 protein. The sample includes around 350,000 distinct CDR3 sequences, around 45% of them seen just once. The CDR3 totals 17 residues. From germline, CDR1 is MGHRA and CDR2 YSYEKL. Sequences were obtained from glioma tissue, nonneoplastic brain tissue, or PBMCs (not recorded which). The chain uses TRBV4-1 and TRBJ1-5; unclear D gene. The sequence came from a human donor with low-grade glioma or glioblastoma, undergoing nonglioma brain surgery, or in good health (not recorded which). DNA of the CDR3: TGCGCCGGCAGCCAAGCCTGGGCTACCTGGAGCAATCAGCCCCAGCATTTT. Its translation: CAGSQAWATWSNQPQHF.